The rows below give T cell receptor beta chains drawn from one sample of a study of CD8+ T cells in alopecia areata. Repertoires were generated with immunoSEQ multiplex PCR, while TCRdb's copy carries only in-frame clones and drops some. The sample includes some 180,000 clones, over 55% of them seen just once. This specimen was CD4+ T cells sorted from blood, taken at week 0. These receptors originate from a human donor with alopecia areata. The CDR3 runs from the conserved cysteine through the conserved F or W. D genes are given only for firm matches. Not every row has a clone size; where given, it reads once, few, many or a size class.

D | J | V | size | DNA | CDR3
TRBD1 | TRBJ1-1 | TRBV29-1 | few | TGCAGCGTGTCACAGGGGAGCACTGAAGCTTTCTTT | CSVSQGSTEAFF
- | TRBJ1-1 | TRBV30 | - | TGTGCCTGGAGTGTACTCCGGCGACAAGCTGAAGCTTTCTTT | CAWSVLRRQAEAFF
- | TRBJ2-1 | TRBV5-1 | - | TGCGCCAGCAGCTTGGCTGGCAGGGGAAATGAGCAGTTCTTC | CASSLAGRGNEQFF
- | TRBJ2-7 | TRBV9 | - | TGTGCCAGCAGCGTTTCTGAGGTGGCGGTGCAGTACTTC | CASSVSEVAVQYF
TRBD1 | TRBJ1-4 | TRBV7-9 | - | TGTGCCAGCAGCCTTCCGCCGGGACAGGGGAATGAAAAACTGTTTTTT | CASSLPPGQGNEKLFF
- | TRBJ2-7 | TRBV30 | once | TGTGCCTGGAGTTTGGAGAGCTACGAGCAGTACTTC | CAWSLESYEQYF
TRBD1 | TRBJ2-1 | TRBV7-2 | - | TGTGCCAGCAGCTTTCTACAGGGGGCAGTAGGTGAGCAGTTCTTC | CASSFLQGAVGEQFF
- | TRBJ2-7 | TRBV4-3 | - | TGCGCCAGCAGCTTCCGGGACCGAACCTACGAGCAGTACTTC | CASSFRDRTYEQYF
TRBD2 | TRBJ2-3 | TRBV29-1 | once | TGCAGCGTGGGGGGGACTATGGGCGGGATCACAGATACGCAGTATTTT | CSVGGTMGGITDTQYF
- | TRBJ1-1 | TRBV18 | - | TGTGCCAGCTCACCTCCCAGTGTAATGAACACTGAAGCTTTCTTT | CASSPPSVMNTEAFF
- | TRBJ1-1 | TRBV29-1 | - | TGCAGCGTTGAAAAACCGGGGAGGAACACTGAAGCTTTCTTT | CSVEKPGRNTEAFF
- | TRBJ1-1 | TRBV5-1 | few | TGCGCCAGCAGCTTGGGTACCCAGGCAGCTTTCTTT | CASSLGTQAAFF
- | TRBJ2-1 | TRBV6-4 | - | TGTGCCAGCAGCAATCTCGGGGGCCCCTCCTACAATGAGCAGTTCTTC | CASSNLGGPSYNEQFF
- | TRBJ1-6 | TRBV30 | - | TGTGCCTGGAGTGTTGGTACAACGAATTCACCCCTCCACTTT | CAWSVGTTNSPLHF
- | TRBJ1-1 | TRBV25-1 | - | TGTGCCAGCGAAGAAGGGGCTATGAACACTGAAGCTTTCTTT | CASEEGAMNTEAFF
TRBD1 | TRBJ2-5 | TRBV29-1 | few | TGCAGCTTTGACAGGGGGCTCGGGGAGACCCAGTACTTC | CSFDRGLGETQYF
TRBD1 | TRBJ1-6 | TRBV7-6 | - | TGTGCCAGCAGCGTAGGACAGGGCCGTAATTCACCCCTCCACTTT | CASSVGQGRNSPLHF
- | TRBJ2-3 | TRBV19 | - | TGTGCCAGTAGTGTCGGGCCTCCTAGCACAGATACGCAGTATTTT | CASSVGPPSTDTQYF
- | TRBJ1-4 | TRBV5-1 | - | TGCGCCAGCAGCTTGCAGACATCTAATGAAAAACTGTTTTTT | CASSLQTSNEKLFF
TRBD2 | TRBJ2-1 | TRBV7-9 | - | TGTGCCAGCAGCCCCACTAGCGGGGCTTACAATGAGCAGTTCTTC | CASSPTSGAYNEQFF
TRBD1 | TRBJ2-3 | TRBV5-4 | - | TGTGCCAGCAGCTTACTGGACAGGGGGATCACAGATACGCAGTATTTT | CASSLLDRGITDTQYF
TRBD1 | TRBJ1-6 | TRBV7-2 | - | TGTGCCAGCAGCTTCGGTGGACAGGGCACTTCACCCCTCCACTTT | CASSFGGQGTSPLHF
- | TRBJ1-1 | TRBV27 | few | TGTGCCAGCAGACTCGGACGGGAGGAAGCTTTCTTT | CASRLGREEAFF
TRBD2 | TRBJ2-7 | TRBV7-2 | - | TGTGCCAGCAGACCGGGGACTACGGACTACGAGCAGTACTTC | CASRPGTTDYEQYF
- | TRBJ2-6 | TRBV7-9 | - | TGTGCCAGCAGCGCCTGGACACCGGGGGCCAACGTCCTGACTTTC | CASSAWTPGANVLTF
TRBD1 | TRBJ2-7 | TRBV30 | - | TGTGCCTGGGAAAGACAGGGGGGCTACGAGCAGTACTTC | CAWERQGGYEQYF
TRBD1 | TRBJ2-6 | TRBV10-3 | - | TGTGCCATCAATACCGGGACAGGGGGCTCTGGGGCCAACGTCCTGACTTTC | CAINTGTGGSGANVLTF
- | TRBJ2-1 | TRBV6-5 | - | TGTGCCAGCACCCAGGGAGGCGAGCAGTTCTTC | CASTQGGEQFF
- | TRBJ2-2 | TRBV7-2 | - | TGTGCCAGCAGCTTATTAGGCCCCGGGGAGCTGTTTTTT | CASSLLGPGELFF
TRBD1 | TRBJ2-1 | TRBV15 | few | TGTGCCACCAGCAGAGGAGGACCGGGACAGGGAGGTCTTGAGCAGTTCTTC | CATSRGGPGQGGLEQFF
- | TRBJ2-3 | TRBV29-1 | - | TGCAGCGTTGAAAAGGGAAACACAGATACGCAGTATTTT | CSVEKGNTDTQYF
TRBD1 | TRBJ1-2 | TRBV10-3 | - | TGTGCCATCAGTGATCTCGGACAGGAGAATTCTAACTATGGCTACACCTTC | CAISDLGQENSNYGYTF
TRBD2 | TRBJ2-3 | TRBV9 | - | TGTGCCAGCAGCGCCGGGACTAGCGGTGGGTCAGGTACGCAGTATTTT | CASSAGTSGGSGTQYF
TRBD1 | TRBJ1-2 | TRBV5-6 | - | TGTGCCAGCAGCCCGGGACAGGGGAACGGCTACACCTTC | CASSPGQGNGYTF
- | TRBJ2-6 | TRBV6-5 | - | TGTGCCACGGGACGGGTCTCTGGGGCCAACGTCCTGACTTTC | CATGRVSGANVLTF
TRBD2 | TRBJ2-5 | TRBV23-1 | few | TGCGCCAGCGTAGGGCTAGCGGCGACCCAGTACTTC | CASVGLAATQYF
TRBD1 | TRBJ1-2 | TRBV14 | - | TGTGCCAGCAGCCATACAGGGGCGACCGGCTACACCTTC | CASSHTGATGYTF
- | TRBJ1-5 | TRBV7-2 | - | TGTGCCAGCAGCATACCGGGGCAGCCCCAGCATTTT | CASSIPGQPQHF
TRBD1 | TRBJ1-6 | TRBV9 | - | TGTGCCAGCAGCACCCGACAGGGGGCTAATTCACCCCTCCACTTT | CASSTRQGANSPLHF
TRBD2 | TRBJ2-7 | TRBV7-2 | - | TGTGCCAGCAGCTTACCTCTAGCGGGGGGGCCAGAGCAGTACTTC | CASSLPLAGGPEQYF
- | TRBJ2-1 | TRBV7-2 | - | TGTGCCAGCAGCCCTACAGTGAATGAGCAGTTCTTC | CASSPTVNEQFF
- | TRBJ1-2 | TRBV30 | - | TGTGCCTGGAGTGCGTCCCACTTACAGGCATATGGCTACACCTTC | CAWSASHLQAYGYTF
- | TRBJ2-5 | TRBV6-5 | - | TGTGCCAGCAGCTATGAGAGGGGGATGGGAGAGACCCAGTACTTC | CASSYERGMGETQYF
- | TRBJ1-2 | TRBV29-1 | few | TGCAGCGTTAACACGAACTATGGCTACACCTTC | CSVNTNYGYTF
TRBD2 | TRBJ2-3 | TRBV11-2 | - | TGTGCCAGCAGCCCAGGACTAGCTTCGGATACGCAGTATTTT | CASSPGLASDTQYF
- | TRBJ2-5 | TRBV29-1 | - | TGCAGCACCCGACAGCAAGAGACCCAGTACTTC | CSTRQQETQYF